Below, one T cell receptor beta chain is given with its context. These data come from a study of blood T cell repertoires in COVID-19. Whole-study context: Acute and convalescent COVID-19 specimens originated in the United States, Italy and Spain.

Generated by immunoSEQ multiplex PCR, the TCRdb table keeps only in-frame clones and is missing some. This sample yields 110,000 or so clones, of which around 85% are seen a single time; roughly an eighth belongs to the top ten. The source is a human donor in a cohort sampled during active COVID-19. Sequenced: peripheral blood.

Written as DNA, the CDR3 is TGTGCCAGCTCACCAAGAGGACAGGGGATAGACGTAAGCACTGAAGCTTTCTTT. This gives the protein CASSPRGQGIDVSTEAFF. The rearrangement joins TRBV18 to TRBJ1-1; 9 nucleotides agree with TRBD1. The germline V gene has CDR1 KGHSH and CDR2 LQKENI. This CDR3 is 18 amino acids long. V gave up 2 bases and J gave up 4 bases; unmatched junction bases: 14.